This T cell receptor (beta chain) was obtained from a study of blood T cell repertoires in COVID-19. Whole-study context: The samples span acute and convalescent COVID-19 from the United States, Italy and Spain. The cDNA or gDNA used as material had been derived from T cells, B-cell-depleted T cells, or PBMCs.

In the original workflow: It was from reference gene primer amplification that nucleated cell counts were estimated. The assay was immunoSEQ multiplex PCR, and TCRdb's table has in-frame clones only and misses some. The V and J calls and clone size come from that table; D and trimming were worked out from the DNA. The data hold about 26,000 clones, with 80% to 90% observed a single time. The CDR3 runs 13 residues. The junction had 6 bases not matched to a gene; V was cut back by 6 bases and J by 5 bases. The J gene is TRBJ2-7, the V gene TRBV12-3 or TRBV12-4, with 8 nucleotides matching TRBD2. This sequence originates from a human donor in a cohort sampled during active COVID-19. The donor label of this sample is uncertain. The sequenced sample was peripheral blood. The CDR3 DNA reads TGTGCCAGCAGCCGGGGGGGTGGCCACGAGCAGTACTTC. It encodes CASSRGGGHEQYF.